Shown below are 17 T cell receptor beta chains from a single sample sequenced in a study of PD-L1 blockade in urothelial cancer (dated by TCRdb to 2017 to 2019). The method behind the library was the immunoSEQ multiplex PCR assay. TCRdb limited this immuneACCESS table to in-frame rearrangements with V and J called. A share of clones is missing; checked studies link under half to unresolved V genes, and the rest is unexplained. This sample comprises 38,000 or so clones, approximately 86% of them detected only once. The top ten clones comprise roughly 15% of the sample. The sample's time point label, decoded: pretreatment peripheral blood. The sequencing used PBMCs, collected around atezolizumab (anti-PD-L1) treatment. The receptors originated from a man older than 75 with urothelial cancer.

The gene calls are TRBV5-1 and TRBJ2-7, with 7 nucleotides matching TRBD1. In germline, CDR1 is SGHRS, CDR2 YFSETQ. This CDR3 has 15 amino acids. The V gene end was trimmed by 2 bases and the J gene end by 3 bases; junction bases not matched to a gene: 8. As DNA, the CDR3 is TGCGCCAGCAGCTTTGAGCCGGGACAGTTCTACGAGCAGTACTTC. Translating it yields CASSFEPGQFYEQYF.

This clone was observed a single time. This chain joins TRBV6-5 and TRBJ1-1, with unresolved D. Germline CDR1 and CDR2: MNHEY and SVGAGI. This CDR3 comprises 14 residues. The V end lost 2 bases, the J end lost 4 bases, and 11 bases lay between the germline ends. The CDR3 here is CASSYEREGTEAFF. The DNA for the CDR3 is TGTGCCAGCAGTTACGAGAGGGAAGGCACTGAAGCTTTCTTT.

This clone was counted once. The V gene is TRBV19, the J gene TRBJ2-6; 8 nucleotides match TRBD1. With V trimmed by 2 bases and J by 0 bases, 9 bases remained unmatched. CDR3 length equals 19 residues. Germline V gene sequence: CDR1 LNHDA, CDR2 SQIVND (reference sequence). Here the CDR3 reads CASSITGQVLFSGANVLTF. As DNA, the CDR3 is TGTGCCAGTAGTATAACGGGACAGGTCCTCTTCTCTGGGGCCAACGTCCTGACTTTC.

The gene calls are TRBV5-1 and TRBJ1-1, with a tentative D call TRBD1 (6 bases). V was pared by 2 bases and J by 4 bases, with 12 bases between. Germline lookup yields CDR1 SGHRS and CDR2 YFSETQ. This CDR3 spans 14 amino acids. The CDR3 loop is CASSFTGITTEAFF. CDR3 coding DNA: TGCGCCAGCAGCTTCACAGGGATCACCACTGAAGCTTTCTTT.

The chain uses TRBV5-4 and TRBJ2-2; D may be TRBD2 (6 bases). The CDR3 has 15 residues. V was trimmed by 2 bases and J by 4 bases, leaving 12 bases between them. Germline V gene sequence: CDR1 SGHNT, CDR2 YYREEE (reference sequence). For the CDR3, the DNA is TGTGCCAGCAGCTTCGGAGGGGCGAGCACCGGGGAGCTGTTTTTT. Encoded protein: CASSFGGASTGELFF.

The chain links TRBV10-3 to TRBJ2-5, with 8 bases lining up with TRBD1. Per the germline V gene, CDR1 is ENHRY and CDR2 is SYGVKD. There are 14 residues in the CDR3. V shed 4 bases, J shed 5 bases, and the junction held 6 bases outside the gene matches. The CDR3 region has the DNA TGTGCCATCAGTGCTGGACAGGGACACGAGACCCAGTACTTC. Protein: CAISAGQGHETQYF.

J is TRBJ2-1 and V is TRBV29-1; D not resolved. The germline V and J ends were trimmed by 7 bases and 10 bases, with 14 bases remaining between them. This CDR3 contains 11 residues. The germline V gene has CDR1 SQVTM and CDR2 ANQGSEA. The CDR3 coding sequence is TGCAGCGCGACCGGAGTTGGCGAGCAGTTCTTC. Its translation is CSATGVGEQFF.

V and J are TRBV7-9 and TRBJ2-7; 8 bases agree with TRBD1. Trimming cost V 3 bases and J 10 bases; bases outside gene matches: 8. The germline CDR1 and CDR2 sequences are SEHNR and FQNEAQ (reference sequence). CDR3 size: 13 residues. The CDR3 nucleotides are TGTGCCAGCAGCTTCCCTACAGGGGGATCTCAGTACTTC. This codes for CASSFPTGGSQYF.

The CDR3 sequence: CASSEIAARYEQYF. Here the CDR3 DNA reads TGCGCCAGCAGTGAAATAGCGGCGCGCTACGAGCAGTACTTC. The V gene is TRBV4-1, the J gene TRBJ2-7; maybe TRBD2 (6 bases). The V gene lost 6 bases and the J gene lost 3 bases, with 15 bases spanning the gap. Germline V gene lookup returns CDR1 MGHRA and CDR2 YSYEKL. The CDR3 runs to 14 residues.

This clone was observed a few times. V usage is TRBV18 and J usage is TRBJ1-4; the D is unclear. The germline V and J ends were trimmed by 3 bases and 8 bases, with 7 bases remaining between them. Germline V gives CDR1 KGHSH, CDR2 LQKENI. This CDR3 is built from 12 residues. The CDR3 nucleotides read TGTGCCAGCTCACCGAGCTCCGAAAAACTGTTTTTT. It is translated as CASSPSSEKLFF.

Worth noting for this clone: A far larger clone is off by one base, so a read error is likely. The J gene is TRBJ2-7, the V gene TRBV5-6; weak D call: TRBD1 (6 bases). Germline V gives CDR1 SGHDT, CDR2 YYEEEE. This CDR3 is built from 14 residues. The ends were cut back, 1 base at V and 3 bases at J, with 11 bases in the middle. CDR3 amino acids: CASSLTGQSYEQYF. CDR3 coding DNA: TGTGCCAGCAGCTTGACGGGACAAAGCTACGAGCAGTACTTC.

The chain recombines TRBV5-1 with TRBJ1-1; no definite D call. V dropped 4 bases and J dropped 2 bases, with 12 bases sitting between them. The CDR3 has 14 residues. In germline, CDR1 is SGHRS, CDR2 YFSETQ. CDR3 nucleotides: TGCGCCAGCAGCCGGAGTAGCGACAACACTGAAGCTTTCTTT. Its translation is CASSRSSDNTEAFF.

V gene TRBV6-1 combines with J gene TRBJ2-1; TRBD1 aligns across 8 bases. After removal of 6 bases from V and 8 bases from J, the junction contained 6 bases not matched to a gene. The CDR3 sequence is 13 residues long. Germline CDR1 MNHNS, CDR2 SASEGT. The CDR3 protein is CASSLGQGDEQFF. The CDR3 DNA is TGTGCCAGCAGCCTCGGACAGGGCGATGAGCAGTTCTTC.

The chain joins TRBV7-8 to TRBJ2-7, with 11 positions matching TRBD2. The trim removed 1 base at V and 2 bases at J, leaving 4 bases unmatched. This CDR3 region has 16 residues. Looked up from germline, CDR1 is SGHVS and CDR2 is FQNEAQ. In DNA form, the CDR3 reads TGTGCCAGCAGCTTAGGAAGACTAGCGGGAACCTACGAGCAGTACTTC. This encodes CASSLGRLAGTYEQYF.

This rearrangement joins TRBV9 to TRBJ2-1, with D possibly matching TRBD1 (6 bases). The CDR3 runs to 16 residues. Germline loops: CDR1 SGDLS, CDR2 YYNGEE. Trimming removed 6 bases at V and 3 bases at J, with 19 bases between. The CDR3 bases are TGTGCCAGCACCCAAGGGGGAACGGGTCTCTACAATGAGCAGTTCTTC. Translating gives CASTQGGTGLYNEQFF. Complete variable domain (other parts from reference TRBV9 and TRBJ2-1): DSGVTQTPKHLITATGQRVTLRCSPRSGDLSVYWYQQSLDQGLQFLIQYYNGEERAKGNILERFSAQQFPDLHSELNLSSLELGDSALYFCASTQGGTGLYNEQFFGPGTRLTVL.

The V gene is TRBV30, the J gene TRBJ1-4; 7 bases line up with TRBD1. Trimming removed 4 bases from V and 8 bases from J; junction bases left unmatched: 13. The germline gives CDR1 GTSNPN, CDR2 SVGIG (reference sequence). This CDR3 contains 15 residues. CDR3 bases: TGTGCCTGGAACCCGGACAGGTCGAAAGGCGAAAAACTGTTTTTT. It encodes CAWNPDRSKGEKLFF.

This sequence joins TRBV5-1 and TRBJ2-1; 10 bases line up with TRBD2. The CDR3 sequence is 18 residues long. J gave up 0 bases and V 3 bases, and 9 bases lay outside the gene matches. CDR1 and CDR2 (germline): SGHRS, YFSETQ. The CDR3 loop is CASSWAGLAQSSYNEQFF. The CDR3 nucleotides are TGCGCCAGCAGCTGGGCGGGACTAGCGCAGAGCTCCTACAATGAGCAGTTCTTC.